A single sample gave rise to the 21 T cell receptor beta chains below, sequenced in a study of blood T cell repertoires in COVID-19. Clones were read by immunoSEQ multiplex PCR, and TCRdb kept only the in-frame ones, dropping some. The sample lists tens of thousands of clones; about nine tenths were seen once. The sequenced sample was peripheral blood. Every receptor here comes from a middle-aged woman with active COVID-19.

This clone occurred once. The V and J genes are TRBV19 and TRBJ2-3; TRBD1 is a possible D gene (6 bases). This CDR3 comprises 14 residues. The ends were cut back, 5 bases at V and 4 bases at J, with 13 bases in the middle. Germline V lookup: CDR1 LNHDA, CDR2 SQIVND (reference sequence). The CDR3 protein is CASSATGSADTQYF. For the CDR3, the DNA is TGTGCCAGTAGTGCTACAGGGTCGGCAGATACGCAGTATTTT.

This clone was recorded once. This chain joins TRBV19 and TRBJ1-2; no definite D call. The V gene's germline CDR1 is LNHDA and CDR2 SQIVND (reference sequence). V dropped 5 bases and J dropped 2 bases, with 12 bases sitting between them. This CDR3 has 14 amino acids. The DNA for the CDR3 is TGTGCCAGTAGTCGAGGGTTTGTGAACTATGGCTACACCTTC. Translated: CASSRGFVNYGYTF.

The V call is TRBV7-8, the J call TRBJ2-7; 9 bases map to TRBD2. Germline CDR1 SGHVS, CDR2 FQNEAQ. V shed 5 bases, J shed 2 bases, and the junction held 7 bases outside the gene matches. The CDR3 contains 15 residues. In DNA form, the CDR3 reads TGTGCCAGCAGCCCCCCAGGCGGGGGGGCCTACGAGCAGTACTTC. It is translated as CASSPPGGGAYEQYF.

The chain links TRBV5-6 to TRBJ1-2; 7 bases line up with TRBD1. After removal of 6 bases from V and 8 bases from J, the junction contained 7 bases not matched to a gene. This CDR3 comprises 12 residues. From germline, CDR1 is SGHDT and CDR2 YYEEEE. The CDR3 region is CASTRTGVGYTF. CDR3 sequence (DNA): TGTGCCAGCACCCGGACAGGAGTGGGCTACACCTTC.

The V call is TRBV2, the J call TRBJ1-3; D is possibly TRBD1 (6 bases). Germline assignment: CDR1 SNHLY and CDR2 FYNNEI. The CDR3 sequence is 14 residues long. Trimming left V 4 bases short and J 0 bases short, with 7 bases between. The CDR3 loop reads CASSGTVSGNTIYF. CDR3 coding DNA: TGTGCCAGCAGTGGGACAGTCTCTGGAAACACCATATATTTT. Full variable domain (outside the CDR3, taken from reference TRBV2 and TRBJ1-3): EPEVTQTPSHQVTQMGQEVILRCVPISNHLYFYWYRQILGQKVEFLVSFYNNEISEKSEIFDDQFSVERPDGSNFTLKIRSTKLEDSAMYFCASSGTVSGNTIYFGEGSWLTVV.

CDR3 sequence (DNA): TGTGCCATCCAGACAACCTACAATGAGCAGTTCTTC. Protein sequence: CAIQTTYNEQFF. The chain has TRBV11-3 and TRBJ2-1, with unresolved D. The ends were cut back, 10 bases at V and 2 bases at J, with 9 bases in the middle. The germline CDR1 and CDR2 sequences are SGHNT and YENEEA. This CDR3 spans 12 amino acids.

The chain employs TRBV30 and TRBJ2-2; the D is unclear. The CDR3 covers 14 residues. Germline V lookup: CDR1 GTSNPN, CDR2 SVGIG (reference sequence). V dropped 0 bases and J dropped 3 bases, with 8 bases sitting between them. CDR3 DNA sequence: TGTGCCTGGAGTGTACGGCAGGACACCGGGGAGCTGTTTTTT. Protein product: CAWSVRQDTGELFF.

This chain uses TRBV6-5 with TRBJ1-1, with D unclear. Trimming pared 0 bases from V and 1 base from J, leaving 9 bases between. From germline, CDR1 is MNHEY and CDR2 SVGAGI. The CDR3 length is 15 residues. CDR3 nucleotides: TGTGCCAGCAGTTACTCGGAGTTCAGGAACACTGAAGCTTTCTTT. The encoded protein is CASSYSEFRNTEAFF.

This rearrangement joins TRBV5-1 to TRBJ2-2, with 10 bases aligning to TRBD2. Germline CDR1 SGHRS, CDR2 YFSETQ. V lost 2 bases to trimming and J lost 6 bases; unmatched junction nucleotides: 13. The CDR3 covers 18 residues. The CDR3 DNA reads TGCGCCAGCAGCTTATCGTCTAGCGGGGGTTCGGTGGCCGGGGAGCTGTTTTTT. Translated, it gives CASSLSSSGGSVAGELFF.

The chain employs TRBV3-1 (or the pseudogene TRBV3-2) and TRBJ2-3; 7 bases agree with TRBD1. This CDR3 is 15 amino acids long. Germline trimming cut 0 bases from V and 2 bases from J; bases unmatched to any gene: 2. Germline values: CDR1 LGHDT, CDR2 YNNKEL (reference sequence). The CDR3 loop reads CASSQERGLTDTQYF. CDR3 in DNA: TGTGCCAGCAGCCAAGAAAGGGGGCTCACAGATACGCAGTATTTT.

V usage is TRBV27 and J usage is TRBJ2-2, with 8 positions matching TRBD2. From germline, CDR1 is MNHEY and CDR2 SMNVEV (reference sequence). The CDR3 covers 13 residues. The J segment lost 4 bases and the V segment lost 10 bases, leaving 5 bases of the junction unmatched. This chain's CDR3 is CATSGGPTGELFF. CDR3 DNA: TGTGCCACTTCGGGGGGGCCCACCGGGGAGCTGTTTTTT.

This clone was seen just once. The chain couples TRBV6-1 to TRBJ1-5; the D gene is possibly TRBD1 (5 bases). The germline V gene has CDR1 MNHNS and CDR2 SASEGT. This CDR3 is built from 15 residues. Trimming cost V 2 bases and J 7 bases, with 15 bases left between them. CDR3 sequence reads: CASSETLQGGQPQHF. CDR3 DNA sequence: TGTGCCAGCAGTGAAACGTTGCAGGGAGGCCAGCCCCAGCATTTT.

The rearrangement uses TRBV27 and TRBJ1-2, with D possibly being TRBD1 (5 bases). V shed 6 bases and J shed 8 bases, with 16 bases lying between them. The CDR3 contains 13 residues. Germline loops: CDR1 MNHEY, CDR2 SMNVEV (reference sequence). CDR3 in amino acids: CASRPEQGFGYTF. In DNA form, the CDR3 reads TGTGCCAGCAGGCCTGAGCAGGGTTTCGGCTACACCTTC.

The chain is built from TRBV6-2 or TRBV6-3 and TRBJ2-1; D unclear. Germline loops: CDR1 MNHEY, CDR2 SVGEGT. The CDR3 spans 14 residues. The V end was cut by 0 bases, the J end by 9 bases, with 12 bases between. The CDR3 here is CASSYSRGSGEQFF. The CDR3 nucleotides read TGTGCCAGCAGTTACTCGCGCGGAAGTGGTGAGCAGTTCTTC.

The chain links TRBV7-2 to TRBJ1-2, with 7 nucleotides matching TRBD1. CDR1 and CDR2 from the germline V gene are SGHTA and FQGNSA. CDR3 length: 13 residues. V shed 1 base and J 7 bases; nucleotides not matched to a gene: 3. The CDR3 DNA reads TGTGCCAGCAGCTTAGACAGGGGTGGTGGCTACACCTTC. Translating gives CASSLDRGGGYTF.

The chain uses TRBV9 and TRBJ2-5; 8 bases line up with TRBD2. Per the germline V gene, CDR1 is SGDLS and CDR2 is YYNGEE. The CDR3 is 14 residues long. Losses at the gene ends were 0 bases for V and 4 bases for J; bases not matched to a gene: 2. CDR3 in amino acids: CASSVAGGPETQYF. DNA of the CDR3: TGTGCCAGCAGCGTAGCGGGGGGGCCAGAGACCCAGTACTTC. The full variable domain, in which reference TRBV9 and TRBJ2-5 provide the parts outside the CDR3, is DSGVTQTPKHLITATGQRVTLRCSPRSGDLSVYWYQQSLDQGLQFLIQYYNGEERAKGNILERFSAQQFPDLHSELNLSSLELGDSALYFCASSVAGGPETQYFGPGTRLLVL.

V usage is TRBV13 and J usage is TRBJ1-1; D unresolved. V dropped 5 bases and J dropped 5 bases, with 18 bases sitting between them. This CDR3 spans 15 amino acids. Germline CDR1 reads PRHDT; CDR2 reads FYEKMQ (reference sequence). The CDR3 reads CASSLKRATLTEAFF. DNA for the CDR3: TGTGCCAGCAGCCTTAAGCGGGCTACCCTGACTGAAGCTTTCTTT.

The chain uses TRBV20-1 and TRBJ2-1; 13 bases match TRBD2. CDR1 and CDR2 from the germline V gene are DFQATT and SNEGSKA (reference sequence). Trimming removed 3 bases from V and 4 bases from J; junction bases left unmatched: 6. The CDR3 is 16 residues long. The CDR3 loop is CSASPSLAGGYNEQFF. The DNA of the CDR3 is TGCAGTGCTAGTCCATCACTAGCGGGGGGGTACAATGAGCAGTTCTTC.

The chain joins TRBV6-6 to TRBJ1-1, with 10 positions matching TRBD1. The V gene's germline CDR1 is MNHNY and CDR2 SVGAGI (reference sequence). The CDR3 runs 17 residues. Losses at the gene ends were 5 bases for V and 6 bases for J; bases not matched to a gene: 15. The CDR3 DNA is TGTGCCAGCAGTCGCCCAGGACAGGGGGGATCGGGGTCTGAAGCTTTCTTT. It codes for CASSRPGQGGSGSEAFF.

The V gene is TRBV18, the J gene TRBJ2-3, with TRBD2 matching over 9 bases. Germline V gives CDR1 KGHSH, CDR2 LQKENI. The length of the CDR3 is 17 residues. J lost 0 bases, V lost 5 bases, and 9 bases had no gene match. Here the CDR3 reads CASSSESAGGSTDTQYF. DNA of the CDR3: TGTGCCAGCTCATCAGAATCGGCGGGGGGGAGCACAGATACGCAGTATTTT.

The CDR3, as DNA: TGTGCCAGCAGTAGCGGGGGGACCAATGAGCAGTTCTTC. It translates to CASSSGGTNEQFF. The rearrangement joins TRBV6-5 to TRBJ2-1, with TRBD2 identical over 9 bases. The CDR3 spans 13 residues. V trimming: 5 bases; J trimming: 6 bases; junction bases outside the gene matches: 2. CDR1 and CDR2 (germline): MNHEY, SVGAGI.